What follows are 32 T cell receptor beta chains derived from one specimen sequenced in a study of blood T cell repertoires in COVID-19 (TCRdb year 2020). The protocol used for the library was the immunoSEQ multiplex PCR assay. TCRdb carries this immuneACCESS record with in-frame sequences only. Its versions omit some clonotypes, under half of them owing to an unresolved V gene in the studies checked, with the rest unexplained. Here the sample has under 250,000 clones; around four fifths occur a single time. Around 8.9% of the sample is taken by the ten largest. Sequencing used peripheral blood. The receptors were sampled from a man between 35 and 55 years old with active or convalescent COVID-19.

This clone was seen only a few times. V and J are TRBV19 and TRBJ1-2, with 7 bases lining up with TRBD1. Germline CDR1 reads LNHDA; CDR2 reads SQIVND (reference sequence). The CDR3 is 15 amino acids. V gave up 6 bases and J gave up 8 bases; unmatched junction bases: 15. This CDR3 is CASSDYGTAVRGYTF. DNA for the CDR3: TGTGCCAGTAGCGACTACGGGACAGCCGTCAGAGGCTACACCTTC.

This clone was seen once. The rearrangement links TRBV4-1 to TRBJ2-4; 10 positions agree with TRBD1. The germline gives CDR1 MGHRA, CDR2 YSYEKL. With 5 bases clipped from V and 5 bases from J, the junction kept 3 bases outside the gene matches. The CDR3 runs to 14 residues. The CDR3, as DNA: TGCGCCAGCAGCTCTGGACAGGGGGAAAACATTCAGTACTTC. As protein: CASSSGQGENIQYF.

The chain links TRBV30 to TRBJ2-5; D is uncertain. Germline CDR1 and CDR2: GTSNPN and SVGIG (reference sequence). With 2 bases removed from V and 1 base from J, the gap between germline ends came to 5 bases. The CDR3 consists of 12 residues. In DNA form, the CDR3 reads TGTGCCTGGAGTAACAGCCAAGAGACCCAGTACTTC. This gives the protein CAWSNSQETQYF.

The chain carries TRBV2 and TRBJ2-2, with D perhaps matching TRBD2 (6 bases). Germline values: CDR1 SNHLY, CDR2 FYNNEI. Trimming removed 6 bases from V and 9 bases from J, with 14 bases in between. The CDR3 is made up of 13 amino acids. The CDR3 loop is CASRAGGVRELFF. In DNA, the CDR3 is TGTGCCAGCAGGGCCGGAGGGGTTAGGGAGCTGTTTTTT.

This chain links TRBV2 with TRBJ1-3; 9 bases map to TRBD1. From germline, CDR1 is SNHLY and CDR2 FYNNEI. This CDR3 is built from 16 residues. Trimming took 7 bases from V and 3 from J; bases not matched to a gene: 10. The CDR3 region has the DNA TGTGCCAGCATTTGGGACAGGGTGACGATTGGAAACACCATATATTTT. Its translation is CASIWDRVTIGNTIYF.

The chain couples TRBV19 to TRBJ2-7; D gene unclear. With 5 bases removed from V and 3 bases from J, the gap between germline ends came to 17 bases. The CDR3 runs to 15 residues. The germline gives CDR1 LNHDA, CDR2 SQIVND (reference sequence). CDR3 nucleotide sequence: TGTGCCAGTAGTGCCCTCAGAAGCGTCCTCTACGAGCAGTACTTC. It translates to CASSALRSVLYEQYF.

J is TRBJ2-5 and V is TRBV29-1, with TRBD1 identical over 9 bases. In germline, CDR1 is SQVTM, CDR2 ANQGSEA. Unmatched junction bases numbered 8, after V lost 7 bases and J lost 5 bases. The CDR3 covers 13 residues. This CDR3 reads CSADRGVGETQYF. CDR3 DNA sequence: TGCAGCGCAGACAGGGGGGTAGGGGAGACCCAGTACTTC.

The rearrangement links TRBV7-3 to TRBJ2-2, with 10 bases aligning to TRBD2. Trimming took 5 bases from V and 0 from J; bases not matched to a gene: 6. There are 17 residues in the CDR3. Per germline, CDR1 SGHTA and CDR2 FQGTGA. CDR3 sequence reads: CASSQLAGPANTGELFF. CDR3 nucleotides: TGTGCCAGCAGCCAACTAGCGGGGCCCGCGAACACCGGGGAGCTGTTTTTT.

The chain carries TRBV19 and TRBJ1-1, with 7 bases aligning to TRBD1. V shed 7 bases, J shed 4 bases, and the junction held 9 bases outside the gene matches. Germline V gene data show CDR1 as LNHDA and CDR2 as SQIVND (reference sequence). The CDR3 sequence is 14 residues long. CDR3 loop: CASMSQGGLTEAFF. In DNA, the CDR3 is TGTGCCAGTATGTCTCAGGGGGGACTCACTGAAGCTTTCTTT.

The rearrangement joins TRBV7-9 to TRBJ1-3, with D perhaps TRBD1 (6 bases). The CDR3 extends over 16 amino acids. Germline values: CDR1 SEHNR, CDR2 FQNEAQ (reference sequence). In DNA form, the CDR3 reads TGTGCGAGCCAGGCGCCTTACTCAGGGGCCGGAAACACCATATATTTT. It encodes CASQAPYSGAGNTIYF.

The chain joins TRBV4-2 to TRBJ1-1, with a possible D match to TRBD1 (5 bases). Per the germline V gene, CDR1 is LGHNA and CDR2 is YNFKEQ. The CDR3 covers 13 residues. V lost 4 bases to trimming and J lost 6 bases, with 12 bases between them. The CDR3 loop reads CASSPDGHPEAFF. CDR3 nucleotides: TGTGCCAGCAGCCCCGATGGACACCCTGAAGCTTTCTTT.

V and J are TRBV2 and TRBJ1-2, with 9 bases that match TRBD1. This CDR3 contains 16 residues. Germline lookup yields CDR1 SNHLY and CDR2 FYNNEI. J gave up 6 bases and V 6 bases, and 14 bases lay outside the gene matches. In DNA, the CDR3 is TGTGCCAGCAGCGCAACTATTAAGACAGGGGGGGATGGCTACACCTTC. It yields the protein CASSATIKTGGDGYTF.

The rearrangement uses TRBV20-1 and TRBJ1-1, with D hard to call. Deletions cut 2 bases from V and 4 bases from J, with 5 bases between. Germline V gene sequence: CDR1 DFQATT, CDR2 SNEGSKA (reference sequence). This CDR3 comprises 11 residues. The CDR3 loop reads CSARSPTEAFF. CDR3 sequence (DNA): TGCAGTGCTAGAAGCCCCACTGAAGCTTTCTTT.

The chain employs TRBV10-3 and TRBJ1-2; D gene unclear. The length of the CDR3 is 15 residues. Germline CDR1 ENHRY, CDR2 SYGVKD. V was pared by 0 bases and J by 3 bases, with 11 bases between. As DNA, the CDR3 is TGTGCCATCAGTGAGTCTGCGGCGTCCGACTATGGCTACACCTTC. Translated: CAISESAASDYGYTF.

V is TRBV5-4 and J is TRBJ2-3; 8 nucleotides align to TRBD2. This CDR3 has 17 amino acids. V lost 1 base and J lost 2; bases outside the gene matches: 9. Germline assignment: CDR1 SGHNT and CDR2 YYREEE (reference sequence). CDR3 nucleotide sequence: TGTGCCAGCAGCTTGATCGAGCGGGAGCCAAACACAGATACGCAGTATTTT. Its translation is CASSLIEREPNTDTQYF.

The chain uses TRBV4-2 and TRBJ1-1, with D perhaps TRBD1 (5 bases). There are 14 residues in the CDR3. The germline V gene has CDR1 LGHNA and CDR2 YNFKEQ. The ends were cut back, 4 bases at V and 1 base at J, with 10 bases in the middle. CDR3 coding DNA: TGTGCCAGCAGCCCACAGGTCGCGAACACTGAAGCTTTCTTT. Protein product: CASSPQVANTEAFF.

The chain carries TRBV7-9 and TRBJ2-7, with TRBD2 matching 8 bases. V trimming: 5 bases; J trimming: 1 base; junction bases outside the gene matches: 4. Germline V gene lookup returns CDR1 SEHNR and CDR2 FQNEAQ (reference sequence). CDR3 length equals 14 residues. CDR3 coding DNA: TGTGCCAGCAGCGCGACTAGCGAATCCTACGAGCAGTACTTC. Its protein is CASSATSESYEQYF.

This clone was counted between two and nine times. The V and J genes are TRBV6-8 and TRBJ2-1; 7 bases match TRBD2. The J segment lost 3 bases and the V segment lost 7 bases, leaving 12 bases of the junction unmatched. Germline V gene data show CDR1 as MNHGY and CDR2 as SAAAGT. The CDR3 is made up of 16 amino acids. The CDR3 loop is CASNPLCGRDYNEQFF. The CDR3 nucleotides read TGTGCCAGCAACCCTCTTTGCGGGAGAGACTACAATGAGCAGTTCTTC.

This clone was detected once. The chain has TRBV12-3 or TRBV12-4 and TRBJ1-5; D unclear. Deletions cut 3 bases from V and 5 bases from J, with 5 bases between. The CDR3 contains 12 residues. CDR3 sequence: CASSFGHQPQHF. Here the CDR3 DNA reads TGTGCCAGCAGTTTTGGGCATCAGCCCCAGCATTTT.

This clone has just one count. V usage is TRBV13 and J usage is TRBJ2-7; 11 nucleotides align to TRBD2. The CDR3 length is 13 residues. The germline V gene has CDR1 PRHDT and CDR2 FYEKMQ (reference sequence). V shed 6 bases and J 4 bases; nucleotides not matched to a gene: 2. The CDR3 DNA is TGTGCCAGCAGACTAGCGGGAGTGTACGAGCAGTACTTC. This translates into CASRLAGVYEQYF.

In this sample, this clone turned up once. This chain connects TRBV12-3 or TRBV12-4 to TRBJ2-7, with D unresolved. V lost 6 bases to trimming and J lost 7 bases, with 13 bases between them. CDR3 length: 12 residues. CDR3 sequence: CASSYVVGEQYF. As DNA, the CDR3 is TGTGCCAGCAGCTACGTGGTCGGGGAGCAGTACTTC.

J is TRBJ2-1 and V is TRBV24-1, with TRBD2 identical over 12 bases. CDR3 size: 17 residues. V was pared by 1 base and J by 4 bases, with 4 bases of the junction left unmatched. Germline lookup yields CDR1 KGHDR and CDR2 SFDVKD. CDR3 region: CATSDFSTSGRYNEQFF. The CDR3 DNA reads as TGTGCCACCAGTGATTTCTCGACTAGCGGGAGATACAATGAGCAGTTCTTC.

This clone was found once. The chain recombines TRBV11-3 with TRBJ1-1, with 10 positions matching TRBD1. The CDR3 runs 15 residues. J gave up 6 bases and V 4 bases, and 8 bases lay outside the gene matches. CDR1 is SGHNT, CDR2 YENEEA, per germline. CDR3 sequence: CASSSTRDRGSEAFF. The CDR3 DNA follows: TGTGCCAGCAGCTCGACCCGGGACAGGGGCTCTGAAGCTTTCTTT.

V is TRBV10-3 and J is TRBJ1-1, with a weak D call TRBD1 (5 bases). The CDR3 covers 13 residues. The V gene lost 10 bases and the J gene lost 1 base, with 13 bases spanning the gap. CDR1 is ENHRY and CDR2 is SYGVKD in the germline V gene. The CDR3 region is CATAGQRNTEAFF. The CDR3 DNA sequence: TGTGCCACCGCTGGACAAAGGAACACTGAAGCTTTCTTT.

As DNA, the CDR3 is TGTGCCAGTAGTCCCGGGACAGGGATCAATAGCAATCAGCCCCAGCATTTT. Translated: CASSPGTGINSNQPQHF. The chain is built from TRBV19 and TRBJ1-5, with 9 positions matching TRBD1. This CDR3 contains 17 residues. Trimming at V came to 5 bases and at J to 0 bases, leaving 8 bases not matched to a gene. CDR1 is LNHDA and CDR2 is SQIVND in the germline V gene (reference sequence).

This clone was seen more than once but under ten times. This same CDR3 is encoded by further DNA sequences in the sample. The chain combines TRBV18 with TRBJ1-3; D gene ambiguous. This CDR3 has 14 amino acids. V lost 3 bases and J lost 3, with 9 bases in between. Per germline, CDR1 KGHSH and CDR2 LQKENI. CDR3 amino acids: CASSPEGGGNTIYF. In nucleotides, the CDR3 is TGTGCCAGCTCACCGGAGGGTGGTGGAAACACCATATATTTT. The full variable domain, in which reference TRBV18 and TRBJ1-3 provide the parts outside the CDR3, is NAGVMQNPRHLVRRRGQEARLRCSPMKGHSHVYWYRQLPEEGLKFMVYLQKENIIDESGMPKERFSAEFPKEGPSILRIQQVVRGDSAAYFCASSPEGGGNTIYFGEGSWLTVV.

In its sample, this clone was seen once. The chain uses TRBV19 and TRBJ1-1; the D gene is possibly TRBD1 (5 bases). Germline V lookup: CDR1 LNHDA, CDR2 SQIVND (reference sequence). Trimming shortened V by 3 bases and J by 10 bases, and 9 bases separated the two germline ends. This CDR3 has 11 amino acids. CDR3 in amino acids: CASSIRGGAFF. Here the CDR3 DNA reads TGTGCCAGTAGTATTCGGGGGGGAGCTTTCTTT. The full variable domain, with the rest looked up from reference TRBV19 and TRBJ1-1, is DGGITQSPKYLFRKEGQNVTLSCEQNLNHDAMYWYRQDPGQGLRLIYYSQIVNDFQKGDIAEGYSVSREKKESFPLTVTSAQKNPTAFYLCASSIRGGAFFGQGTRLTVV.

There are a few counts of this clone. V and J are TRBV5-1 and TRBJ1-2; D perhaps matches TRBD1 (5 bases). The CDR3 has 14 residues. CDR1 and CDR2 from the germline V gene are SGHRS and YFSETQ. With 7 bases removed from V and 2 bases from J, the gap between germline ends came to 15 bases. Written as DNA, the CDR3 is TGCGCCAGCTCTCAGCAGGGCAAAAACTATGGCTACACCTTC. Protein: CASSQQGKNYGYTF.

The genes are TRBV7-9 and TRBJ1-2; 7 bases align to TRBD1. CDR1 SEHNR and CDR2 FQNEAQ come from the germline V gene (reference sequence). The CDR3 contains 15 residues. V lost 0 bases and J lost 6; bases outside the gene matches: 7. For the CDR3, the DNA is TGTGCCAGCAGCTTAGCGCCGACAGGGAACCATGGCTACACCTTC. This encodes CASSLAPTGNHGYTF.

The J gene is TRBJ1-5, the V gene TRBV2; D gene ambiguous. This CDR3 is built from 15 residues. The germline V and J ends were trimmed by 2 bases and 7 bases, with 15 bases remaining between them. Per germline, CDR1 SNHLY and CDR2 FYNNEI. CDR3 coding DNA: TGTGCCAGCAGTGAAACGGCGGGGTTGGGACAGCCCCAGCATTTT. It specifies CASSETAGLGQPQHF.

This chain's CDR3 is CASSQVGFQGDTEAFF. CDR3 in DNA: TGCGCCAGCAGCCAAGTAGGCTTTCAGGGGGACACTGAAGCTTTCTTT. This chain connects TRBV4-3 to TRBJ1-1; 7 bases align to TRBD1. This CDR3 has 16 amino acids. Trimming cost V 1 base and J 3 bases; bases outside gene matches: 8. In germline, CDR1 is LGHNA, CDR2 YSLEER.

V is TRBV9 and J is TRBJ1-4; D gene uncertain. V lost 3 bases to trimming and J lost 0 bases, with 12 bases between them. Germline CDR1 SGDLS, CDR2 YYNGEE. This CDR3 is built from 16 residues. The CDR3 loop is CASSARSTSTNEKLFF. The CDR3 DNA follows: TGTGCCAGCAGCGCCCGTTCGACATCAACTAATGAAAAACTGTTTTTT.